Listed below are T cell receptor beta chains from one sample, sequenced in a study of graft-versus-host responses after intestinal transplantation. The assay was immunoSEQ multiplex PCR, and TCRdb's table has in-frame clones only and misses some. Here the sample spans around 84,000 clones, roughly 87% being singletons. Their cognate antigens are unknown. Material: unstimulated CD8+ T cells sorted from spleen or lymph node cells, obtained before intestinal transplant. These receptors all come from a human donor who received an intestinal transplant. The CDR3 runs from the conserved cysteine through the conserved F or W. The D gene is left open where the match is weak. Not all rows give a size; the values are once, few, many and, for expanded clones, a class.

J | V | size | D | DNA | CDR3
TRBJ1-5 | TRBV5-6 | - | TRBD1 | TGTGCCAGCAGCTCCGGGACAGGGCAAGGTAGCAATCAGCCCCAGCATTTT | CASSSGTGQGSNQPQHF
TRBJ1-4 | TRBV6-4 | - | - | TGTGCCAGCAGAGACACGTCGGCAACTAATGAAAAACTGTTTTTT | CASRDTSATNEKLFF
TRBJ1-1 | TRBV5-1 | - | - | TGCGCCAGCAGCTTGGAGGAGGGGAACACTGAAGCTTTCTTT | CASSLEEGNTEAFF
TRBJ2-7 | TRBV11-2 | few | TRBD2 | TGTGCCAGCAGCTTAGCCGGGACTACCTACTCCTACGAGCAGTACTTC | CASSLAGTTYSYEQYF
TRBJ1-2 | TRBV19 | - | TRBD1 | TGTGCCAGTTATATAGATCGGACAGGGGGCGCGGGGGACTATGGCTACACCTTC | CASYIDRTGGAGDYGYTF
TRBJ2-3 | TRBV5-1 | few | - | TGCGCCAGCAGCCCCCCGGGAACAGATACGCAGTATTTT | CASSPPGTDTQYF
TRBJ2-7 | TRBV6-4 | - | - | TGTGCCAGCACACCGGAGCGACAGGGAGGGTACGAGCAGTACTTC | CASTPERQGGYEQYF
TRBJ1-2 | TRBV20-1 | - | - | TGCAGTGCTAGGATTTTGAGGGGCTACACCTTC | CSARILRGYTF
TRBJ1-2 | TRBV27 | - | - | TGTGCCAGCAGTTCCCGACAGGCCCTCTATGGCTACACCTTC | CASSSRQALYGYTF
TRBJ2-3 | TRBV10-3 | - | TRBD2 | TGTGCCATCACCGAATCACTAGCGGGAACCACAGATACGCAGTATTTT | CAITESLAGTTDTQYF
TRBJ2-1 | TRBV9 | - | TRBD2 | TGTGCCAGCAGCGTTAGCGGGAGGGCCTCGAATGAGCAGTTCTTC | CASSVSGRASNEQFF
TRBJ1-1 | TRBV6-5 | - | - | TGTGCCAGCAGTTACTCTTGGACAGCGAACACTGAAGCTTTCTTT | CASSYSWTANTEAFF
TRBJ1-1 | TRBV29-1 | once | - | TGCAGCGTTGAAGATGATCTTGAAGCTTTCTTT | CSVEDDLEAFF
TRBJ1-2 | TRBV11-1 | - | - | TGTGCCAGCAGCTTCGGGGGACCGGACAGACTGGGCTACACCTTC | CASSFGGPDRLGYTF
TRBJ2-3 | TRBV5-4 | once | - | TGTGCCAGCAGCTTGGACGGGACGGATGTAAGCACAGATACGCAGTATTTT | CASSLDGTDVSTDTQYF
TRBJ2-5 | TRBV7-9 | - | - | TGTGCCAGCACCACTTACGGAACTCAGTACCAAGAGACCCAGTACTTC | CASTTYGTQYQETQYF
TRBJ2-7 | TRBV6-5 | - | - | TGTGCCAGCAGTCCTTCCACAGGCCACTACGAGCAGTACTTC | CASSPSTGHYEQYF
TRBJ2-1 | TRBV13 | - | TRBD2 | TGTGCCAGCAGCTTAGTAGAGGTCGCGGGAGGTTTTTTCTATGAGCAGTTCTTC | CASSLVEVAGGFFYEQFF
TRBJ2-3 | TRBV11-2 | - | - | TGTGCCAGCAGCTTTTTTCTACAGGCCGTTAGCACAGATACGCAGTATTTT | CASSFFLQAVSTDTQYF
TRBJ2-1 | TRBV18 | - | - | TGTGCCAGCTCACTTCGGACTGTACACAATGAGCAGTTCTTC | CASSLRTVHNEQFF
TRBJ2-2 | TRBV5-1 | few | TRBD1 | TGCGCCAGCAGCGAAGACAGGGGGACCGGGGAGCTGTTTTTT | CASSEDRGTGELFF
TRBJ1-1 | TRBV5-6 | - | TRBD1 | TGTGCCAGCAGCTTGGTTCCTCGGACAGGTATGAACACTGAAGCTTTCTTT | CASSLVPRTGMNTEAFF
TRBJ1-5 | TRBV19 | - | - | TGTGCCAGTAGTATACCCGCATTTCAGCCCCAGCATTTT | CASSIPAFQPQHF
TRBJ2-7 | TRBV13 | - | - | TGTGCCAGCAGCTTAAACCCGGAGGGGGTCTACGAGCAGTACTTC | CASSLNPEGVYEQYF
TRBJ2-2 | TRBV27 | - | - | TGTGCCAGCAGTTTAGGACAAACCGGGGAGCTGTTTTTT | CASSLGQTGELFF
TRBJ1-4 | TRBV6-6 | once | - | TGTGCCAGCAGTTACTCCCGGGGTGGTGGTGAAAAACTGTTTTTT | CASSYSRGGGEKLFF
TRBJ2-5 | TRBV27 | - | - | TGTGCCAGTCCCAGGGAAGAGACCCAGTACTTC | CASPREETQYF
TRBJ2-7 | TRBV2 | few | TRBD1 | TGTGCCAGCAGGGTTGGGCAGGGGGCGCACTACGAGCAGTACTTC | CASRVGQGAHYEQYF
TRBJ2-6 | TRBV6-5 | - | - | TGTGCCAGCAGTTACTTCATCTCTGGGGCCAACGTCCTGACTTTC | CASSYFISGANVLTF
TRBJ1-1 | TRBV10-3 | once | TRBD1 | TGTGCCACCAGAGACAGGGAGGGAGTTATGAACACTGAAGCTTTCTTT | CATRDREGVMNTEAFF
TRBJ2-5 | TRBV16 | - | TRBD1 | TGTGCCAGCAGCCAATCAATAGGACAGGGTAGCCAAGAGACCCAGTACTTC | CASSQSIGQGSQETQYF
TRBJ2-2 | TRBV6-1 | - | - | TGTGCCAGCACCGACCCAGAGGGGGGGCTGTTTTTT | CASTDPEGGLFF
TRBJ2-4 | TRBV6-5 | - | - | TGTGCCAGCAGTTACCTGGAGTTGAAAAACATTCAGTACTTC | CASSYLELKNIQYF
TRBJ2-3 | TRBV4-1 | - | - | TGCGCCAGCAGCCAAGCGCCCGTCAGCACAGCCTTTGAGTATTTT | CASSQAPVSTAFEYF
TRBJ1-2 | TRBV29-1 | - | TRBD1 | TGCAGCGTTTCCGGGACAGAGGGCTACACCTTC | CSVSGTEGYTF
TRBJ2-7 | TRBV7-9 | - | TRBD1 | TGTGCCAGCAGCTTTCCACAGGGGGCCGAGCAGTACTTC | CASSFPQGAEQYF
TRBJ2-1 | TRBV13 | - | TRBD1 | TGTGCCAGCAGCTTAGGGACAGGGGGCTCCTACAATGAGCAGTTCTTC | CASSLGTGGSYNEQFF
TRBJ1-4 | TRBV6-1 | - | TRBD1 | TGTGCCAGCAGTGAACGCCGGACAGGGCCCGATGAAAAACTGTTTTTT | CASSERRTGPDEKLFF
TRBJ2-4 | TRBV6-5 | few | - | TGTGCCAGCAGTTGGGCCGCGGGGGCCAAAAACATTCAGTACTTC | CASSWAAGAKNIQYF
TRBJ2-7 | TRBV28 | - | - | TGTGCCAGCAGTGGAGGGCCCCTGGGGTCCTACGAGCAGTACTTC | CASSGGPLGSYEQYF
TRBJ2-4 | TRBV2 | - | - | TGTGCCAGCAAGGATTGGGGGCAGAAAAACATTCAGTACTTC | CASKDWGQKNIQYF
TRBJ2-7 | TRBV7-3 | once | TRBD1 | TGTGCCAGCAGCTTGACAGGGGGCTACGAGCAGTACTTC | CASSLTGGYEQYF
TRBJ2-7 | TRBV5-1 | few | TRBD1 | TGCGCCAGCAGCATCGGGACAGGGGGGACGGGGAGTACCTACGAGCAGTACTTC | CASSIGTGGTGSTYEQYF
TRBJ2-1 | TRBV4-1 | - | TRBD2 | TGCGCCAGCAGCCAAGATGGAGAAGGACTAGCGGGGTACAATGAGCAGTTCTTC | CASSQDGEGLAGYNEQFF
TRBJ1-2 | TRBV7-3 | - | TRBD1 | TGTGCCAGCAGCTCGCGGACAGGGGAGAACTATGGCTACACCTTC | CASSSRTGENYGYTF
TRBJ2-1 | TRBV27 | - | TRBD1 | TGTGCCAGCAGCCTAGGGGGACAGTACAATGAGCAGTTCTTC | CASSLGGQYNEQFF
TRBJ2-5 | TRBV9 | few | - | TGTGCCAGCAGCGTAGGGTGGGGGGATGAAGAGACCCAGTACTTC | CASSVGWGDEETQYF
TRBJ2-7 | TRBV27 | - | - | TGTGCCAGCAGTTTCGGTGCCGACGGCTACGAGCAGTACTTC | CASSFGADGYEQYF
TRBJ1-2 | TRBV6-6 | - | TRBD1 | TGTGCCAGCAGTTACGCGCGGACAGGGGGCGTGGATGGCTACACCTTC | CASSYARTGGVDGYTF
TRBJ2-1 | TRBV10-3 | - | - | TGTGCCATCAGTGAGTCTAGCGCGGGTGAGCAGTTCTTC | CAISESSAGEQFF
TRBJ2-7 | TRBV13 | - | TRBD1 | TGTGCCAGCAGCGCCCGGGACAGCTCCTACGAGCAGTACTTC | CASSARDSSYEQYF
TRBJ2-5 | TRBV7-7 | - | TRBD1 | TGTGCCAGCAGCTATACCGGGACAGACCAAGAGACCCAGTACTTC | CASSYTGTDQETQYF
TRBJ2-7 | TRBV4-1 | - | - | TGCGCCAGCAGCCAAATCTCAGGGACTGGGGGATACGAGCAGTACTTC | CASSQISGTGGYEQYF
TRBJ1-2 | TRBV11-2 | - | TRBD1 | TGTGCCAGCAGCTTAGATAGGGACAGGGGCACCTTC | CASSLDRDRGTF
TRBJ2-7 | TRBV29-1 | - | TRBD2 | TGCAGCGTTGAAGCGGGAGGAACCTACGAGCAGTACTTC | CSVEAGGTYEQYF
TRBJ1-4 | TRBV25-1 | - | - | TGTGCCAGCAGTGAACTCCAGAATGAAAAACTGTTTTTT | CASSELQNEKLFF
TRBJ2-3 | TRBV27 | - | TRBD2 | TGTGCCAGCAGTGCGACTAGCGGTCGCACAGATACGCAGTATTTT | CASSATSGRTDTQYF